The entry below describes one T cell receptor (beta chain). Profiling relied on immunoSEQ multiplex PCR, and the TCRdb table lists in-frame clones only, not all of them. Among 130,000 or so clones listed, roughly 80% were seen once. The germline V and J ends were trimmed by 4 bases and 3 bases, with 16 bases remaining between them. The germline V gene encodes CDR1 SGHVS and CDR2 FQNEAQ. The length of the CDR3 is 17 residues. The data originate from a study of blood T cell repertoires in COVID-19. Overall study context: Sites across the United States, Italy and Spain contributed samples from acute and convalescent COVID-19.

Sequencing used peripheral blood. The clonotype comes from a man aged 60 to 75 with acute or convalescent COVID-19. The rearrangement uses TRBV7-8 and TRBJ2-6; D is unresolved. In nucleotides, the CDR3 is TGTGCCAGCAGCTCCCTGGGCCAGGCTTATGGGGCCAACGTCCTGACTTTC. It codes for CASSSLGQAYGANVLTF. The whole variable domain, filled in from reference TRBV7-8 and TRBJ2-6, reads GAGVSQSPRYKVAKRGQDVALRCDPISGHVSLFWYQQALGQGPEFLTYFQNEAQLDKSGLPSDRFFAERPEGSVSTLKIQRTQQEDSAVYLCASSSLGQAYGANVLTFGAGSRLTVL.